This T cell receptor beta chain was profiled in a study of cytomegalovirus exposure and HLA in healthy donors. CDR1 is SGHRS and CDR2 is YFSETQ in the germline V gene. CDR3 size: 12 residues. The V end was cut by 1 base, the J end by 8 bases, with 7 bases between. Sequencing used immunoSEQ multiplex PCR; TCRdb keeps in-frame clones, though not all of them. The sample lists some 69,000 clones, roughly 95% occurring once. This receptor was taken from a young woman in good health and CMV-seropositive. The sample comprised PBMCs. This chain joins TRBV5-1 and TRBJ2-1, with D perhaps matching TRBD2 (5 bases). CDR3 DNA: TGCGCCAGCAGCTTGTTGCGGGATGAGCAGTTCTTC. Translation: CASSLLRDEQFF.